The entry below gives a single T cell receptor (beta chain) sequence along with its context. The data originate from a study of shared T cell receptors in the human thymus. V was pared by 8 bases and J by 0 bases, with 12 bases between. Germline CDR1 reads MNHEY; CDR2 reads SMNVEV (reference sequence). This CDR3 has 14 residues. Measured with immunoSEQ multiplex PCR; TCRdb has only the in-frame clones, and not every one. The sample lists hundreds of thousands of clones; 70% to 90% were seen once. This sample was also put to use in a study of human thymus T cells. That work adds: Donors were healthy Finnish infants having corrective surgery for congenital heart defects. The study used thymus tissue resected during corrective heart surgery. Thymic and blood repertoires seemed to favor certain V and J genes.

This chain links TRBV27 with TRBJ2-3; a weak D match, TRBD1 (5 bases). This TCR derives from a boy in the first two years of life with a congenital heart defect. The sample comprised thymocytes. The CDR3 nucleotides are TGTGCCAGCGGCCTGACAGTTAGCACAGATACGCAGTATTTT. Translation: CASGLTVSTDTQYF.